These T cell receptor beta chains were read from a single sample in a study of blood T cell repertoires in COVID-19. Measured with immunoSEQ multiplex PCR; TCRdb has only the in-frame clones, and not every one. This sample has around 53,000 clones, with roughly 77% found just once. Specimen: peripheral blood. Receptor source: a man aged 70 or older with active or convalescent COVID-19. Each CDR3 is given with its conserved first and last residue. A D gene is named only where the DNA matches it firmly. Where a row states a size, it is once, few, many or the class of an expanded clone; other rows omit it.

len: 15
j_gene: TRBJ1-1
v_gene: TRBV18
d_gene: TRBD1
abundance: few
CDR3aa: CASSTVTGGNTEAFF
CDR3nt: TGTGCCAGCTCAACAGTGACAGGGGGGAACACTGAAGCTTTCTTT

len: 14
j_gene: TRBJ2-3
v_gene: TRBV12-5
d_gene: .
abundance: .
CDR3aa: CASGLGSGTDTQYF
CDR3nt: TGTGCTAGTGGTTTGGGTTCTGGCACAGATACGCAGTATTTT

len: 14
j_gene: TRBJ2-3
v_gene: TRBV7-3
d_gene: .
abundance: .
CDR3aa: CASSTGHMTDTQYF
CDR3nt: TGTGCCAGCAGCACGGGACATATGACAGATACGCAGTATTTT

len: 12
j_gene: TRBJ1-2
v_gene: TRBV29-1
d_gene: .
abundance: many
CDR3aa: CSVPWIGGGYTF
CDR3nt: TGCAGCGTTCCCTGGATTGGGGGCGGCTACACCTTC

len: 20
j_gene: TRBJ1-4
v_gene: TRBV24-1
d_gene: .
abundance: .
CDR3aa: CATSVIRTSRQTPTNEKLFF
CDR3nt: TGTGCCACCAGTGTCATTAGAACCTCCCGACAGACTCCAACTAATGAAAAACTGTTTTTT

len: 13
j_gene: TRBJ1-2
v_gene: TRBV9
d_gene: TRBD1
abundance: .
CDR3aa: CASSPWTGDGYTF
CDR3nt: TGTGCCAGCAGCCCGTGGACAGGGGATGGCTACACCTTC

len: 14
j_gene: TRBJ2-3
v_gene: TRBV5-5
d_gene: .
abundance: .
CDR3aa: CASSLAGSTDTQYF
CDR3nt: TGTGCCAGCAGCTTGGCAGGAAGCACAGATACGCAGTATTTT

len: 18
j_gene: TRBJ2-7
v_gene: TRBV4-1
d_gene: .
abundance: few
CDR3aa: CASSQVGLQGRAQHEQYF
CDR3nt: TGCGCCAGCAGCCAAGTGGGGCTGCAGGGCAGGGCCCAACACGAGCAGTACTTC

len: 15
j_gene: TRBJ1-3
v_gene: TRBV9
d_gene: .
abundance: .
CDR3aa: CASSKDSSSGNTIYF
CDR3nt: TGTGCCAGCAGCAAAGACAGTAGCTCTGGAAACACCATATATTTT

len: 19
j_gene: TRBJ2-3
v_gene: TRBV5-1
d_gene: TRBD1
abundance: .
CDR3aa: CASSPTGQGEALRTDTQYF
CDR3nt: TGCGCCAGCAGCCCCACCGGACAGGGGGAAGCTTTAAGGACAGATACGCAGTATTTT

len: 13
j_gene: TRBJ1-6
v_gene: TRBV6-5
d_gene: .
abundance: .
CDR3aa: CASSLRIDSPLHF
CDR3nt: TGTGCCAGCAGCCTAAGAATCGATTCACCCCTCCACTTT

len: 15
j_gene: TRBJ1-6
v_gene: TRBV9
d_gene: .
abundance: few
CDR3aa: CASSVGTEINSPLHF
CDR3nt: TGTGCCAGCAGCGTAGGGACAGAAATTAATTCACCCCTCCACTTT

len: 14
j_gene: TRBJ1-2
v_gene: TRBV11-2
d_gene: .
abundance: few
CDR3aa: CASSLSRDTYGYTF
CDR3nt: TGTGCCAGCAGCTTATCGAGGGACACCTATGGCTACACCTTC

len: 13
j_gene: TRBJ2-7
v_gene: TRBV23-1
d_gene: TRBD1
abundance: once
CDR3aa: CASSQPGTAEQYF
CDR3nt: TGCGCCAGCAGTCAACCCGGGACAGCGGAGCAGTACTTC

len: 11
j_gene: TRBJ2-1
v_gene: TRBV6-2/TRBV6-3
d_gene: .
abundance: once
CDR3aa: CASSQYGEQFF
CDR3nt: TGTGCCAGCAGCCAGTACGGTGAGCAGTTCTTC

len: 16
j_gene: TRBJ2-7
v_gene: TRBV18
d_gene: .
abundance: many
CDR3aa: CASSPSTLQGSYEQYF
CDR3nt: TGTGCCAGCTCACCAAGTACGTTACAGGGTTCCTACGAGCAGTACTTC

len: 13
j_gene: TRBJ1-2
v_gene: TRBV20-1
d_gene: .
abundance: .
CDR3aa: CSASVRTHYGYTF
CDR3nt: TGCAGTGCTAGTGTGCGGACTCACTATGGCTACACCTTC

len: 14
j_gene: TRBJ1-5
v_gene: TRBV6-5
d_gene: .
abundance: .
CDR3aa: CASRLSGDWQPQHF
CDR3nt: TGTGCCAGCAGGCTCTCGGGGGATTGGCAGCCCCAGCATTTT

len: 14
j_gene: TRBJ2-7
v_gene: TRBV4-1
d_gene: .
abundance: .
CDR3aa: CASSQGPQGYEQYF
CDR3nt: TGCGCCAGCAGCCAAGGACCACAGGGTTACGAGCAGTACTTC

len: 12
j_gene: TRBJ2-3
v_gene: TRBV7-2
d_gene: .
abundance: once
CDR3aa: CASSRTRDTQYF
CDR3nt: TGTGCCAGCAGCCGTACTCGAGATACGCAGTATTTT

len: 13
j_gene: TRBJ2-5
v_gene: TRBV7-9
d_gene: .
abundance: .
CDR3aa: CASSSTREETQYF
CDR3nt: TGTGCCAGCAGCTCGACTAGGGAGGAGACCCAGTACTTC

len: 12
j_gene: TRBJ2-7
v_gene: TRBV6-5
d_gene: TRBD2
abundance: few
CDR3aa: CASSTVPGLEYF
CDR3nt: TGTGCCAGCAGTACTGTGCCGGGACTAGAGTACTTC

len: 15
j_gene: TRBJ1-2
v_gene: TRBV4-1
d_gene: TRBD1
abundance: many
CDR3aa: CASSQSDRRDYGYTF
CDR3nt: TGCGCCAGCAGCCAGTCGGACAGGAGGGACTATGGCTACACCTTC

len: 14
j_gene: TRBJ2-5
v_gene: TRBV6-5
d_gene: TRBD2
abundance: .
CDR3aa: CASSGLAVGETQYF
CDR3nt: TGTGCCAGCAGCGGACTAGCTGTCGGAGAGACCCAGTACTTC

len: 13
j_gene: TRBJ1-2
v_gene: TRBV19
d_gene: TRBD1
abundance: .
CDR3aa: CASRPTGDYGYTF
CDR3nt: TGTGCCAGTAGGCCCACAGGGGACTATGGCTACACCTTC

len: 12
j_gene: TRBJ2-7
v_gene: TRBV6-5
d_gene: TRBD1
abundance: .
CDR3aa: CASSHRGNEQYF
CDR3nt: TGTGCCAGCAGTCACAGGGGTAACGAGCAGTACTTC

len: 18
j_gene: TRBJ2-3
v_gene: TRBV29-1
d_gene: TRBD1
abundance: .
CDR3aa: CSVGHIGNRGFRTDTQYF
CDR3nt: TGCAGCGTTGGGCATATAGGGAACAGGGGATTTCGCACAGATACGCAGTATTTT

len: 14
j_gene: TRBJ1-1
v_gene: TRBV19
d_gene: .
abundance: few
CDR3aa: CASSTVQQNTEAFF
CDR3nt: TGTGCCAGTAGTACCGTGCAACAGAACACTGAAGCTTTCTTT

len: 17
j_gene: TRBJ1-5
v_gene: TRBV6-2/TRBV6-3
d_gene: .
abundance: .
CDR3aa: CASSYSITDISNQPQHF
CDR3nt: TGTGCCAGCAGTTACAGTATAACAGACATTAGCAATCAGCCCCAGCATTTT

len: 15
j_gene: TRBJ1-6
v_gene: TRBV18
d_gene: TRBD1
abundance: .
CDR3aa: CASSPTGTENSPLHF
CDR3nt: TGTGCCAGCTCACCAACCGGGACAGAGAATTCACCCCTCCACTTT

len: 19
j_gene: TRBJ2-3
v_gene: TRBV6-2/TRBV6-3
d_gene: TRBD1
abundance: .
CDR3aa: CASSPGKGGRLLGTDTQYF
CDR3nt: TGTGCCAGCAGCCCTGGTAAAGGGGGCCGACTATTGGGCACAGATACGCAGTATTTT